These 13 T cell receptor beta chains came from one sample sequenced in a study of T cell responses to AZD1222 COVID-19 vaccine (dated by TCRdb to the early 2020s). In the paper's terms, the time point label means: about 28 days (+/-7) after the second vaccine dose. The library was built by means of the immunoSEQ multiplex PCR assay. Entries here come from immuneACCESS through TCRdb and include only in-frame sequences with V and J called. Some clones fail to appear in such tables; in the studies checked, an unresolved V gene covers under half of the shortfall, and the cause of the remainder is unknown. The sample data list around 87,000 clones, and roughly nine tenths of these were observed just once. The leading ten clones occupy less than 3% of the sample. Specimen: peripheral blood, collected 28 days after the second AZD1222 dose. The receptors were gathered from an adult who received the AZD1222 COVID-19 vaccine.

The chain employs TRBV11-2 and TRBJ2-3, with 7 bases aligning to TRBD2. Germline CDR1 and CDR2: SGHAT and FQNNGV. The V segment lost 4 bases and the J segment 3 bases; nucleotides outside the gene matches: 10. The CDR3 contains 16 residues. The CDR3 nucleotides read TGTGCCAGCAGCTCCTTTCCCGGCGGGAGAACAGATACGCAGTATTTT. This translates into CASSSFPGGRTDTQYF.

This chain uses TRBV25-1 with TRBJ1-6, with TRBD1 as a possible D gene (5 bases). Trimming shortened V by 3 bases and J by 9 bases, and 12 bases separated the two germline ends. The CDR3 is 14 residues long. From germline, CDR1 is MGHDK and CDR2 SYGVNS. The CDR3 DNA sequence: TGTGCCAGCAGTGATTACTGGGGGAGTTCACCCCTCCACTTT. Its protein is CASSDYWGSSPLHF.

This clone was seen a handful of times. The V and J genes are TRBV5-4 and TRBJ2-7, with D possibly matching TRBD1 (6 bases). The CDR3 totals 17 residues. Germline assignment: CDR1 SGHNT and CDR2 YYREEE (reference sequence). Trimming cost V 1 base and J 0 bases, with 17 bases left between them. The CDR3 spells CASSLWQGSLSSYEQYF. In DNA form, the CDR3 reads TGTGCCAGCAGCTTGTGGCAGGGGTCGCTAAGCTCCTACGAGCAGTACTTC.

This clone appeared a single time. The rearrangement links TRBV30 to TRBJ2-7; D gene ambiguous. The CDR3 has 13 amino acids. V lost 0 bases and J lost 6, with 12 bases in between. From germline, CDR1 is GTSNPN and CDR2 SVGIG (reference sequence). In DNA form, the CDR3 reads TGTGCCTGGAGTGTGGGCGGCCTTAGCGAGCAGTACTTC. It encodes CAWSVGGLSEQYF. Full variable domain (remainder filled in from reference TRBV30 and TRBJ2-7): SQTIHQWPATLVQPVGSPLSLECTVEGTSNPNLYWYRQAAGRGLQLLFYSVGIGQISSEVPQNLSASRPQDRQFILSSKKLLLSDSGFYLCAWSVGGLSEQYFGPGTRLTVT.

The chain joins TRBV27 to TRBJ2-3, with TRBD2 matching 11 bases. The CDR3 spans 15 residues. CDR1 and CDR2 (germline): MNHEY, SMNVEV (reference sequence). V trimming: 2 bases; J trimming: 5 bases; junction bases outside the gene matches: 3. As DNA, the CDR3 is TGTGCCAGCAGTTTAATGACTAGCGGGGTAGATACGCAGTATTTT. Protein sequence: CASSLMTSGVDTQYF.

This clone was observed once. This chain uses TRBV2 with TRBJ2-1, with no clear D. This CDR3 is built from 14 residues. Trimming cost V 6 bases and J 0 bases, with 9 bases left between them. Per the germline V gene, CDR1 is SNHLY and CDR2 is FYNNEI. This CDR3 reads CASSVGPSYNEQFF. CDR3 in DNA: TGTGCCAGCAGCGTGGGCCCCTCCTACAATGAGCAGTTCTTC.

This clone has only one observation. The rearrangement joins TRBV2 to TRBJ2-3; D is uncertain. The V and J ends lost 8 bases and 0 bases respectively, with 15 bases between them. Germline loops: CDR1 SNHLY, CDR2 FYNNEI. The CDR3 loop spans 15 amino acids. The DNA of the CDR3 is TGTGCCAGCTTAGATGGAAAGATTAGCACAGATACGCAGTATTTT. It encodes CASLDGKISTDTQYF.

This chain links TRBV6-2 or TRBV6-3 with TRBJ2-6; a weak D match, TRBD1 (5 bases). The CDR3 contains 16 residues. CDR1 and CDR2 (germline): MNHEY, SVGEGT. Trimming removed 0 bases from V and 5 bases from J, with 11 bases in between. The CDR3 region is CASSYSTVPRANVLTF. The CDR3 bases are TGTGCCAGCAGTTACTCGACAGTTCCTAGGGCCAACGTCCTGACTTTC.

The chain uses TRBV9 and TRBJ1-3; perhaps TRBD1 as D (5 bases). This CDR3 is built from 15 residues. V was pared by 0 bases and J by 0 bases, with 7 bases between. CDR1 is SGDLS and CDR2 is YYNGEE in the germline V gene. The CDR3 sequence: CASSVEGLSGNTIYF. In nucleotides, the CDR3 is TGTGCCAGCAGCGTAGAGGGACTCTCTGGAAACACCATATATTTT.

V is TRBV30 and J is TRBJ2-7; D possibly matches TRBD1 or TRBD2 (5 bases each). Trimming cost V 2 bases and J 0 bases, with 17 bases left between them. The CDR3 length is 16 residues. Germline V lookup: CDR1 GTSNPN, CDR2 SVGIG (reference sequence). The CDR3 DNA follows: TGTGCCTGGAGTTCCGGGACCCCGAGTAACTCCTACGAGCAGTACTTC. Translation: CAWSSGTPSNSYEQYF. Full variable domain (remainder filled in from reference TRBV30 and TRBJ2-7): SQTIHQWPATLVQPVGSPLSLECTVEGTSNPNLYWYRQAAGRGLQLLFYSVGIGQISSEVPQNLSASRPQDRQFILSSKKLLLSDSGFYLCAWSSGTPSNSYEQYFGPGTRLTVT.

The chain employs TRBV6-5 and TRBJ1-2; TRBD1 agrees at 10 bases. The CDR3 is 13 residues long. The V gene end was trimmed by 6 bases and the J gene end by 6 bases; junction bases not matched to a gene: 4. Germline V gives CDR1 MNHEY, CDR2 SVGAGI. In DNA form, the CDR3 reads TGTGCCAGCAGCTGGACAGGGGGGAATGGCTACACCTTC. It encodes CASSWTGGNGYTF.

CDR3 coding DNA: TGTGCCATCAGTGCTCAGGGGGAGAACACTGAAGCTTTCTTT. Encoded protein: CAISAQGENTEAFF. J is TRBJ1-1 and V is TRBV10-3, with TRBD1 matching over 7 bases. The ends lost 4 bases at V and 1 base at J; junction bases unmatched: 3. Germline assignment: CDR1 ENHRY and CDR2 SYGVKD. This CDR3 contains 14 residues.

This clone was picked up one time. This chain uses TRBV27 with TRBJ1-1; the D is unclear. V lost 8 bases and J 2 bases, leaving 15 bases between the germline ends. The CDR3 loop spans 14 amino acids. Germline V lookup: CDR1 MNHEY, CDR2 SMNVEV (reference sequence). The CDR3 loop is CASYPSGLNTEAFF. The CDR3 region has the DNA TGTGCCAGCTATCCCTCGGGCCTTAACACTGAAGCTTTCTTT.